The 19 T cell receptor beta chains listed next were all sequenced from one sample in a study of blood T cell repertoires in COVID-19. Generated by immunoSEQ multiplex PCR, the TCRdb table keeps only in-frame clones and is missing some. The data contain approximately 25,000 clones, 65% to 75% of them singletons. Sequencing was done on a sample of peripheral blood. These receptors were obtained from a man in his forties or fifties with COVID-19, enrolled during active disease.

The table lists this clone with a few counts. The chain employs TRBV18 and TRBJ1-1; a weak D match, TRBD1 (5 bases). Germline CDR1 KGHSH, CDR2 LQKENI. This CDR3 spans 14 amino acids. V shed 2 bases and J shed 5 bases, with 12 bases lying between them. The CDR3 loop reads CASSPAGPRTEAFF. CDR3 coding DNA: TGTGCCAGCTCACCAGCAGGGCCGAGGACTGAAGCTTTCTTT.

This rearrangement joins TRBV5-1 to TRBJ1-2, with TRBD1 as a possible D gene (6 bases). This CDR3 has 13 amino acids. V was pared by 5 bases and J by 0 bases, with 8 bases between. Per the germline V gene, CDR1 is SGHRS and CDR2 is YFSETQ. CDR3 sequence: CASSTGSNYGYTF. DNA for the CDR3: TGCGCCAGCAGTACAGGGTCTAACTATGGCTACACCTTC.

The chain combines TRBV5-4 with TRBJ2-7, with D perhaps TRBD2 (6 bases). Germline CDR1 is SGHNT and CDR2 is YYREEE (reference sequence). CDR3 size: 19 residues. Trimming removed 4 bases at V and 0 bases at J, with 26 bases between. The CDR3 DNA is TGTGCCAGCAGCGGGTCGGAGGGGACGAAAAAATATTACTCCTACGAGCAGTACTTC. Translated: CASSGSEGTKKYYSYEQYF.

This clone is a singleton in its sample. V and J are TRBV24-1 and TRBJ2-3; 7 positions match TRBD1. Germline V lookup: CDR1 KGHDR, CDR2 SFDVKD. Unmatched junction bases numbered 3, after V lost 3 bases and J lost 1 base. This CDR3 is built from 15 residues. The CDR3: CATSDAGQGTDTQYF. Here the CDR3 DNA reads TGTGCCACCAGTGATGCCGGACAGGGCACAGATACGCAGTATTTT.

In this sample, this clone turned up a few times. This rearrangement joins TRBV6-1 to TRBJ2-6; the D gene is possibly TRBD1 (5 bases). The CDR3 is made up of 16 amino acids. Trimming took off 1 base at V and 2 bases at J, with 9 bases between the two ends. Germline values: CDR1 MNHNS, CDR2 SASEGT. The CDR3 DNA is TGTGCCAGCAGTGAAGGTCAGGGCCCTGGGGCCAACGTCCTGACTTTC. It encodes CASSEGQGPGANVLTF.

This clone was seen only once. This chain links TRBV28 with TRBJ1-2; the D gene is possibly TRBD1 (5 bases). Germline assignment: CDR1 MDHEN and CDR2 SYDVKM. The V end lost 0 bases, the J end lost 2 bases, and 10 bases lay between the germline ends. This CDR3 comprises 15 residues. CDR3 region: CASSLWGGINYGYTF. CDR3 coding DNA: TGTGCCAGCAGTTTATGGGGGGGAATAAACTATGGCTACACCTTC.

The V and J genes are TRBV21-1 and TRBJ2-7; the listed D gene, TRBD1, was not tested against the DNA. TRBV21-1 is recorded as a pseudogene. CDR3 length: 13 residues. The chain's CDR3 is CASRRQVSYEQYF. Written as DNA, the CDR3 is TGTGCCAGCAGACGACAGGTCTCCTACGAGCAGTACTTC.

V usage is TRBV29-1 and J usage is TRBJ2-3; TRBD2 agrees at 9 bases. V was pared by 6 bases and J by 2 bases, with 6 bases of the junction left unmatched. The germline V gene has CDR1 SQVTM and CDR2 ANQGSEA. CDR3 length: 14 residues. The CDR3 sequence is CSVSSGGTTDTQYF. The CDR3 nucleotides are TGCAGCGTATCAAGCGGGGGGACCACAGATACGCAGTATTTT.

In DNA form, the CDR3 reads TGTGCCAGCAGCTTAGCCTGGCCAGTCACCTACGAGCAGTACTTC. Protein product: CASSLAWPVTYEQYF. The chain links TRBV11-2 to TRBJ2-7, with unresolved D. Germline CDR1 and CDR2: SGHAT and FQNNGV. Trimming shortened V by 1 base and J by 2 bases, and 12 bases separated the two germline ends. This CDR3 spans 15 amino acids.

This clone was counted only a few times. The J gene is TRBJ1-5, the V gene TRBV2; a weak D match, TRBD1 (5 bases). This CDR3 is built from 14 residues. The germline gives CDR1 SNHLY, CDR2 FYNNEI. V was trimmed by 5 bases and J by 0 bases, leaving 8 bases between them. CDR3 in DNA: TGTGCCAGCAGTCGACAGAATAGCAATCAGCCCCAGCATTTT. Protein: CASSRQNSNQPQHF.

This chain links TRBV5-5 with TRBJ2-7; 12 nucleotides agree with TRBD1. This CDR3 has 14 amino acids. Trimming took 4 bases from V and 7 from J; bases not matched to a gene: 6. Germline lookup yields CDR1 SGHKS and CDR2 YYEKEE (reference sequence). The CDR3 DNA sequence: TGTGCCAGCAGCCCGGGACAGGGGGCGGGAGAGCAGTACTTC. Its translation is CASSPGQGAGEQYF.

As for this clone: A much larger clonotype is one base distant, so this may be a read error. The rearrangement links TRBV7-6 to TRBJ2-6; D is possibly TRBD2 (7 bases). Per the germline V gene, CDR1 is SGHVS and CDR2 is FNYEAQ. The CDR3 runs 19 residues. The ends were cut back, 1 base at V and 0 bases at J, with 16 bases in the middle. The chain's CDR3 is CASSLGWGGGSSGANVLTF. The CDR3 region has the DNA TGTGCCAGCAGCTTAGGATGGGGGGGCGGCAGCTCTGGGGCCAACGTCCTGACTTTC.

The chain is built from TRBV7-9 and TRBJ2-3, with 7 bases fitting TRBD2. CDR3 length equals 13 residues. With 4 bases clipped from V and 6 bases from J, the junction kept 4 bases outside the gene matches. Per the germline V gene, CDR1 is SEHNR and CDR2 is FQNEAQ (reference sequence). The CDR3 region is CASSSRRGDTQYF. In nucleotides, the CDR3 is TGTGCCAGCAGCTCGCGGCGGGGGGATACGCAGTATTTT.

The gene calls are TRBV6-5 and TRBJ2-1, with 8 bases aligning to TRBD2. Unmatched junction bases numbered 10, after V lost 0 bases and J lost 9 bases. The CDR3 consists of 16 residues. Germline CDR1 MNHEY, CDR2 SVGAGI. The CDR3 sequence: CASSYSGTRGRGEQFF. As DNA, the CDR3 is TGTGCCAGCAGTTACTCCGGGACTAGGGGACGTGGTGAGCAGTTCTTC.

A few counts support this clone. The rearrangement links TRBV6-5 to TRBJ1-2; possibly TRBD1 for D (6 bases). Germline lookup yields CDR1 MNHEY and CDR2 SVGAGI. This CDR3 spans 13 amino acids. Between the trimmed V and J ends, which lost 6 bases and 6 bases, there was a span of 14 bases. CDR3 amino acids: CASSHRVYDGYTF. For the CDR3, the DNA is TGTGCCAGCAGCCACAGGGTTTACGATGGCTACACCTTC.

The chain employs TRBV7-9 and TRBJ2-3; maybe TRBD1 (5 bases). This CDR3 region has 14 residues. Trimming left V 1 base short and J 5 bases short, with 10 bases between. Germline-derived CDR1 and CDR2 are SEHNR and FQNEAQ (reference sequence). CDR3 bases: TGTGCCAGCAGCTTAGGGCAGGGTGGAGATACGCAGTATTTT. It codes for CASSLGQGGDTQYF.

The chain carries TRBV5-1 and TRBJ2-1; D possibly corresponds to TRBD1 (6 bases). This CDR3 is built from 14 residues. Germline V gene sequence: CDR1 SGHRS, CDR2 YFSETQ. The V end lost 2 bases, the J end lost 5 bases, and 11 bases lay between the germline ends. The CDR3 DNA sequence: TGCGCCAGCAGCTTCCGGACAGTAAACAATGAGCAGTTCTTC. Translation gives CASSFRTVNNEQFF. Based on the CDR3 plus reference TRBV5-1 and TRBJ2-1, the full variable domain is KAGVTQTPRYLIKTRGQQVTLSCSPISGHRSVSWYQQTPGQGLQFLFEYFSETQRNKGNFPGRFSGRQFSNSRSEMNVSTLELGDSALYLCASSFRTVNNEQFFGPGTRLTVL.

This clone was counted only a few times. The chain has TRBV4-1 and TRBJ2-7; no clear D gene. CDR3 size: 14 residues. V lost 1 base to trimming and J lost 9 bases, with 16 bases between them. Per the germline V gene, CDR1 is MGHRA and CDR2 is YSYEKL. In DNA form, the CDR3 reads TGCGCCAGCAGCCAAGCTTTGAACTCCCACCGGCAGTACTTC. This encodes CASSQALNSHRQYF.

This clone was counted only a few times. This chain links TRBV14 with TRBJ1-1; 8 bases line up with TRBD1. The CDR3 is made up of 13 amino acids. Germline loops: CDR1 SGHDN, CDR2 FVKESK. The ends lost 7 bases at V and 5 bases at J; junction bases unmatched: 6. The CDR3 reads CASTGQGGTEAFF. In DNA, the CDR3 is TGTGCCAGCACAGGACAGGGCGGGACTGAAGCTTTCTTT.